This T cell receptor beta chain stems from a study of T cell clusters in autoimmune cytopenias (dated by TCRdb to between 2018 and 2020). For context, the study as a whole: Healthy donor controls had a mean age of around 52 years and a median age of roughly 60 years, with about half of the roughly 40 female. Per sample, TRB sequencing gave a median depth of roughly 50,000 reads and a median of 2,350 distinct TRB clonotypes. In autoimmune cytopenia patients, peripheral blood TRB and IGH repertoires were sequenced during active disease and over treatment follow-up, together with healthy, CLL and autoimmune hepatitis controls. The study aimed to test whether autoimmune cytopenia patients carry a disease-specific immune repertoire signature usable as a blood-based biomarker. For primary cytopenia, fewer than 30 age-matched healthy donors were used as controls, and for secondary cytopenia, about 15 age-matched CLL patients were used as controls. Autoimmune hepatitis repertoires were compared with those of about 24 age- and sex-matched healthy donors. Summary of the overall study and its limitations: The cluster-lack signature was not observed for secondary cytopenia versus CLL, as the signature was apparently masked by the dominant lymphoma-associated repertoire. A lack of physiological T cell clusters in primary autoimmune cytopenia patients was suggested by GLIPH, as 51 clusters were found to be exclusive to healthy donors versus about 16 exclusive to patients. The T cell clusters were defined only in silico, and the functional role of the clusters still needed to be validated experimentally. Healthy donors showed approximately 3.3-fold more exclusive TRB clusters than active autoimmune hepatitis patients, consistent with an autoimmunity-wide signature. TRB repertoire shifts, with less even repertoires in secondary cytopenia and CLL, mostly reflected lymphoma bias rather than autoimmunity.

Each sample's TRB amplification started from roughly 260 ng of peripheral blood genomic DNA, which corresponds to tens of thousands of genome equivalents. CDR1 and CDR2, looked up from the germline V gene, are KGHSH and LQKENI. The cysteine opens and the phenylalanine closes a CDR3 of 13 amino acids. The nucleotide record is missing. TRB rearrangements were amplified by multiplex PCR following a touch-down protocol, with the TRB-A and TRB-B primer pools mixed in one tube. Illumina adapters and sample indices were attached to the amplicons through two consecutive PCR reactions using Phusion HS II polymerase. The amplicons were gel-purified using the NucleoSpin Gel and PCR Clean-up kit, after which quantification was performed by Qubit and quality was checked on an Agilent 2100 Bioanalyzer. Sequencing of the libraries was done on an Illumina MiSeq with paired-end, single-indexed, 600-cycle runs. The paper's data handling went like this. Alignment and assembly of TRB reads were performed with MiXCR version 2.1.12 and the default MiXCR reference library. A clone was defined by each unique CDR3 nucleotide sequence, and the analysis included only productive sequences with two or more reads. To assess repertoire diversity, an R script computed alpha-parameterized diversity profiles (alpha 0 to 5), which included the Shannon (alpha 1) and Simpson (alpha 2) indices. The tcR package was used to compute combinatorial TRB VJ usage, and cohorts were compared on this usage by principal component analysis with ade4. TCRbeta CDR3s were clustered with GLIPH on cohort pairs matched by age and read depth, and cluster frequencies were compared by Wilcoxon test. TCRdb reprocessed the reads and assigns one entry to each CDR3 protein sequence, leaving out DNA. The V and J calls and clone size are TCRdb's, not the authors'. This sample's table contains 1,400 to 1,500 distinct CDR3 sequences. The ten largest clones add up to less than 9.5% of the sample.

This clonotype counts as medium-sized (0.01 to 0.1%) based on its frequency; no count is recorded. Its antigen has not been determined. Separately, the same data were catalogued under a study of T cell repertoires in aging, cancer and after chemotherapy. The second study, in turn, reports: The donors fell into six age groups ranging from 30 or younger to 70 or older, and each group had at least three individuals. Control TCR repertoires from healthy donors were recorded across several months to years, and re-sampling revealed clear clonal overlap. The full dataset contained about 10 million TCR reads. Untreated patients with hematological or solid cancers showed significantly lower blood TCR diversity and higher clonality than age-matched healthy donors. In healthy donors, the decline in TCR diversity with age was mainly explained by loss of richness, whereas in cancer patients loss of evenness was also found to contribute. Median generation probability increased over the chemotherapy interval in both cancer cohorts, suggesting repertoire reconstitution through rebound thymic output. According to the authors, the repertoire data do not permit conclusions about immunological memory after chemotherapy. To look at immunoaging and at how T cells reconstitute after chemotherapy, the study profiled TCR beta repertoires in peripheral blood from both healthy donors and cancer patients. The cohort comprised some 220 cancer patients, 85 to 94 with hematological and around 120 with solid cancers, plus 95 healthy donors as a reference group. TRB sequences were processed with MiXCR versions 2.12 and 3.0.5. The repertoire metrics were Shannon diversity, evenness, clonality (defined as one minus evenness), and alpha-parameterized diversity profiles covering alpha 0 to 5. The IGoR algorithm was used to calculate generation probabilities for clones in the paired samples taken before and after chemotherapy.

The material sequenced was peripheral blood. Rearrangement joined TRBV18 to TRBJ2-3. This sequence originates from a human donor in good health. The CDR3 corresponds to CASSSSRTDTQYF.